The 22 T cell receptor beta chains below all came from one sample that was sequenced in a study of cytomegalovirus exposure and HLA in healthy donors. This PCR relied on a set of 60 Vbeta primers and 13 Jbeta primers. Clones were read by immunoSEQ multiplex PCR, and TCRdb kept only the in-frame ones, dropping some. The table includes under 200,000 clones, roughly four fifths detected once. The source material was PBMCs. These receptors all stem from a man between 60 and 70 years old in good health and CMV-seronegative.

This clone was recorded only once. V usage is TRBV11-2 and J usage is TRBJ2-2, with TRBD1 matching 9 bases. The CDR3 extends over 15 amino acids. The trim removed 5 bases at V and 6 bases at J, leaving 7 bases unmatched. Per the germline V gene, CDR1 is SGHAT and CDR2 is FQNNGV. As DNA, the CDR3 is TGTGCCAGCAGCCTCCGGGACAGGGTCGCCGGGGAGCTGTTTTTT. Amino acids: CASSLRDRVAGELFF.

The chain uses TRBV27 and TRBJ2-3; the D gene is possibly TRBD1 (6 bases). The germline gives CDR1 MNHEY, CDR2 SMNVEV (reference sequence). V lost 5 bases and J 4 bases, leaving 16 bases between the germline ends. This CDR3 comprises 15 residues. The DNA of the CDR3 is TGTGCCAGCAGTCCGTGGGACACGGAGGCAGATACGCAGTATTTT. Residues: CASSPWDTEADTQYF.

The rearrangement links TRBV7-8 to TRBJ1-5, with TRBD1 matching 9 bases. The CDR3 length is 14 residues. Germline CDR1 and CDR2: SGHVS and FQNEAQ. V lost 4 bases and J lost 3; bases outside the gene matches: 1. The CDR3, as DNA: TGTGCCAGCAGCTGGGACAGGGACAATCAGCCCCAGCATTTT. Amino acid sequence: CASSWDRDNQPQHF.

This chain joins TRBV6-6 and TRBJ2-7, with D unclear. V shed 5 bases and J shed 1 base, with 9 bases lying between them. The V gene's germline CDR1 is MNHNY and CDR2 SVGAGI (reference sequence). The CDR3 totals 13 residues. The CDR3 is CASSPGNSYEQYF. The CDR3, as DNA: TGTGCCAGCAGTCCCGGTAATTCCTACGAGCAGTACTTC.

The chain links TRBV30 to TRBJ2-3; 12 nucleotides agree with TRBD1. The V segment lost 7 bases and the J segment 4 bases; nucleotides outside the gene matches: 9. Germline CDR1 GTSNPN, CDR2 SVGIG (reference sequence). The CDR3 spans 15 residues. The CDR3 DNA follows: TGTGCCTCCGGGGGGACAGGGGGCTACGCAGATACGCAGTATTTT. Translation: CASGGTGGYADTQYF.

This rearrangement joins TRBV2 to TRBJ2-5; 7 positions match TRBD2. The CDR3 loop spans 13 amino acids. Trimming at V came to 5 bases and at J to 4 bases, leaving 4 bases not matched to a gene. Germline CDR1 and CDR2: SNHLY and FYNNEI. The chain's CDR3 is CASSSGLIETQYF. The DNA of the CDR3 is TGTGCCAGCAGTTCGGGACTAATAGAGACCCAGTACTTC.

The rearrangement joins TRBV15 to TRBJ2-1; TRBD2 matches 8 bases. The CDR3 runs to 16 residues. Germline CDR1 LNHNV, CDR2 YYDKDF (reference sequence). V lost 0 bases to trimming and J lost 8 bases; unmatched junction nucleotides: 9. CDR3 residues: CATSRDGSGDIDEQFF. In DNA form, the CDR3 reads TGTGCCACCAGCAGAGATGGTAGCGGGGATATCGATGAGCAGTTCTTC.

The chain combines TRBV30 with TRBJ2-7; possible D gene TRBD1, 6 bases. This CDR3 comprises 14 residues. Between the trimmed V and J ends, which lost 1 base and 2 bases, there was a span of 12 bases. Per the germline V gene, CDR1 is GTSNPN and CDR2 is SVGIG (reference sequence). CDR3 protein: CAWSEGVGTYEQYF. The DNA of the CDR3 is TGTGCCTGGAGTGAGGGGGTGGGAACCTACGAGCAGTACTTC.

The chain combines TRBV2 with TRBJ1-5; weak D call: TRBD1 (5 bases). V was cut by 8 bases and J by 2 bases, with 10 bases left in between. CDR1 SNHLY and CDR2 FYNNEI come from the germline V gene. The CDR3 has 13 amino acids. The CDR3 DNA follows: TGTGCCAGCGACAGAAGGGGCAATCAGCCCCAGCATTTT. This translates into CASDRRGNQPQHF.

The chain carries TRBV4-1 and TRBJ1-6; 10 nucleotides line up with TRBD1. V trimming: 3 bases; J trimming: 2 bases; junction bases outside the gene matches: 13. Germline V gene data show CDR1 as MGHRA and CDR2 as YSYEKL. This CDR3 spans 20 amino acids. CDR3 sequence: CASSQIPGQGFTTYNSPLHF. The CDR3 DNA reads as TGCGCCAGCAGCCAGATCCCGGGACAGGGGTTTACGACCTATAATTCACCCCTCCACTTT.

The chain links TRBV5-4 to TRBJ2-5; possible D gene TRBD2, 5 bases. V dropped 0 bases and J dropped 4 bases, with 10 bases sitting between them. Germline-derived CDR1 and CDR2 are SGHNT and YYREEE (reference sequence). The CDR3 loop spans 14 amino acids. CDR3 bases: TGTGCCAGCAGCTTGGGGGCTAGCCTAGAGACCCAGTACTTC. Protein sequence: CASSLGASLETQYF. Using reference TRBV5-4 and TRBJ2-5 for the parts outside the CDR3, the full variable domain is ETGVTQSPTHLIKTRGQQVTLRCSSQSGHNTVSWYQQALGQGPQFIFQYYREEENGRGNFPPRFSGLQFPNYSSELNVNALELDDSALYLCASSLGASLETQYFGPGTRLLVL.

The chain is built from TRBV2 and TRBJ2-3; 10 bases are shared with TRBD2. After removal of 10 bases from V and 2 bases from J, the junction contained 3 bases not matched to a gene. There are 13 residues in the CDR3. Germline V gives CDR1 SNHLY, CDR2 FYNNEI. CDR3 bases: TGTGCCATTAGCGGGGGGACCACAGATACGCAGTATTTT. Translation: CAISGGTTDTQYF. Full variable domain (rest looked up from reference TRBV2 and TRBJ2-3): EPEVTQTPSHQVTQMGQEVILRCVPISNHLYFYWYRQILGQKVEFLVSFYNNEISEKSEIFDDQFSVERPDGSNFTLKIRSTKLEDSAMYFCAISGGTTDTQYFGPGTRLTVL.

V usage is TRBV28 and J usage is TRBJ1-5, with 8 nucleotides matching TRBD1. Germline values: CDR1 MDHEN, CDR2 SYDVKM. The ends lost 0 bases at V and 6 bases at J; junction bases unmatched: 1. The CDR3 contains 14 residues. CDR3 region: CASSLWTGVQPQHF. The CDR3 DNA follows: TGTGCCAGCAGTTTATGGACAGGGGTTCAGCCCCAGCATTTT. Full variable domain (remainder filled in from reference TRBV28 and TRBJ1-5): DVKVTQSSRYLVKRTGEKVFLECVQDMDHENMFWYRQDPGLGLRLIYFSYDVKMKEKGDIPEGYSVSREKKERFSLILESASTNQTSMYLCASSLWTGVQPQHFGDGTRLSIL.

The rearrangement links TRBV7-3 to TRBJ2-6, with no clear D. Trimming left V 0 bases short and J 3 bases short, with 3 bases between. CDR3 length: 14 residues. Germline CDR1 and CDR2: SGHTA and FQGTGA. CDR3 coding DNA: TGTGCCAGCAGCTTAACGAGTGGGGCCAACGTCCTGACTTTC. Translation gives CASSLTSGANVLTF.

The rearrangement joins TRBV30 to TRBJ2-5, with 7 bases identical to TRBD2. Germline lookup yields CDR1 GTSNPN and CDR2 SVGIG (reference sequence). V shed 3 bases, J shed 5 bases, and the junction held 12 bases outside the gene matches. The CDR3 is 15 amino acids. CDR3 protein: CAWSRLGGAGETQYF. The CDR3 DNA reads as TGTGCCTGGAGCAGACTGGGAGGGGCAGGGGAGACCCAGTACTTC. Looking up the rest from reference TRBV30 and TRBJ2-5 gives the full variable domain: SQTIHQWPATLVQPVGSPLSLECTVEGTSNPNLYWYRQAAGRGLQLLFYSVGIGQISSEVPQNLSASRPQDRQFILSSKKLLLSDSGFYLCAWSRLGGAGETQYFGPGTRLLVL.

This clone appeared a single time. V and J are TRBV18 and TRBJ2-3; TRBD2 might be the D (5 bases). Germline V gene sequence: CDR1 KGHSH, CDR2 LQKENI. Between the trimmed V and J ends, which lost 0 bases and 4 bases, there was a span of 8 bases. This CDR3 has 14 amino acids. The CDR3 is CASSPPSGADTQYF. The CDR3 region has the DNA TGTGCCAGCTCACCACCAAGCGGCGCAGATACGCAGTATTTT.

This chain uses TRBV21-1 with TRBJ1-2. TRBV21-1 is reported as a pseudogene. CDR3 length equals 15 residues. CDR3 in amino acids: CASSSGSLGDYGYTF. The CDR3 DNA reads as TGTGCCAGCAGCAGCGGGAGTCTGGGGGACTATGGCTACACCTTC.

The chain employs TRBV27 and TRBJ2-1, with a tentative D call TRBD2 (5 bases). The CDR3 is made up of 15 amino acids. Germline-derived CDR1 and CDR2 are MNHEY and SMNVEV (reference sequence). Deletions cut 7 bases from V and 3 bases from J, with 16 bases between. The CDR3: CASTPGSGFYNEQFF. The CDR3 nucleotides are TGTGCCAGCACCCCGGGGAGTGGATTCTACAATGAGCAGTTCTTC.

The chain combines TRBV11-2 with TRBJ2-3, with 9 bases that match TRBD2. The germline gives CDR1 SGHAT, CDR2 FQNNGV. The CDR3 length is 18 residues. After removal of 5 bases from V and 4 bases from J, the junction contained 16 bases not matched to a gene. The CDR3: CASSHPLRAGGPADTQYF. The CDR3 coding sequence is TGTGCCAGCAGCCACCCCCTTCGGGCGGGAGGGCCCGCAGATACGCAGTATTTT.

The chain recombines TRBV6-6 with TRBJ1-4, with 7 bases fitting TRBD1. The CDR3 extends over 14 amino acids. CDR1 and CDR2 (germline): MNHNY, SVGAGI (reference sequence). J lost 6 bases, V lost 6 bases, and 7 bases had no gene match. In DNA, the CDR3 is TGTGCCAGCAGACCGGGACAGACTCATGAAAAACTGTTTTTT. Protein product: CASRPGQTHEKLFF.

This rearrangement joins TRBV7-8 to TRBJ2-5; 9 bases align to TRBD2. Near its end, the DNA agrees better with TRBJ2-7, so the J call may be wrong. The germline gives CDR1 SGHVS, CDR2 FQNEAQ. CDR3 length: 15 residues. CDR3 DNA: TGTGCCAGCAGCCCCCGGACTAGCGACCTCTACGAGCAGTACTTC. Translation gives CASSPRTSDLYEQYF.

This chain joins TRBV11-2 and TRBJ2-5; 9 positions match TRBD2. CDR1 SGHAT and CDR2 FQNNGV come from the germline V gene. The V segment lost 3 bases and the J segment 5 bases; nucleotides outside the gene matches: 7. CDR3 length: 15 amino acids. CDR3 nucleotides: TGTGCCAGCAGCTTTCTGCGGGGGGGAGGTGAGACCCAGTACTTC. Protein product: CASSFLRGGGETQYF. The entire variable domain, with the rest obtained from reference TRBV11-2 and TRBJ2-5, is as follows: EAGVAQSPRYKIIEKRQSVAFWCNPISGHATLYWYQQILGQGPKLLIQFQNNGVVDDSQLPKDRFSAERLKGVDSTLKIQPAKLEDSAVYLCASSFLRGGGETQYFGPGTRLLVL.